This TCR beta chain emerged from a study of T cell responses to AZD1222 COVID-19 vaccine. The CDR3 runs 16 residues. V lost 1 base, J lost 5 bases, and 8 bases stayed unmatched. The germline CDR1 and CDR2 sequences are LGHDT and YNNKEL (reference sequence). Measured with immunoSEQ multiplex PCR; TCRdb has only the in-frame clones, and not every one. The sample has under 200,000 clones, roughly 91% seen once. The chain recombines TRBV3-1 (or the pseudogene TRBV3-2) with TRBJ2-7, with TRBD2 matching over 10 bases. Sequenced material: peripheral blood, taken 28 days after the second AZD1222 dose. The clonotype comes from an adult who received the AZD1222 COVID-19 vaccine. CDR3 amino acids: CASSQGSAGGLNEQYF. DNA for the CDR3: TGTGCCAGCAGCCAAGGGTCAGCGGGAGGGTTGAACGAGCAGTACTTC.